The 23 T cell receptor beta chains in this list originate from one sample, sequenced in a study of spatial heterogeneity in lung cancer. Sample time point: blood at routine non-recurrence follow-up after resection. TCRdb used MiXCR to reprocess the 5' RACE reads, holding one entry per CDR3 protein. The sample consists of about 19,000 distinct CDR3 sequences, 10% of them appearing once. The specimen was PBMCs, collected at follow-up. The receptors were sampled from a female donor with early-stage non-small cell lung cancer.

This clonotype was recorded many times. This chain joins TRBV5-4 and TRBJ2-7, with TRBD1 matching over 10 bases. The trim removed 3 bases at V and 3 bases at J, leaving 6 bases unmatched. The CDR3 has 15 residues. The germline CDR1 and CDR2 sequences are SGHNT and YYREEE (reference sequence). The DNA of the CDR3 is TGTGCCAGCAGCTCGGGACAGGGGAGTTTCTACGAGCAGTACTTC. It codes for CASSSGQGSFYEQYF. Looking up the rest from reference TRBV5-4 and TRBJ2-7 gives the full variable domain: ETGVTQSPTHLIKTRGQQVTLRCSSQSGHNTVSWYQQALGQGPQFIFQYYREEENGRGNFPPRFSGLQFPNYSSELNVNALELDDSALYLCASSSGQGSFYEQYFGPGTRLTVT.

This clonotype was observed a few times. J is TRBJ2-1 and V is TRBV24-1; D is tentatively TRBD1 or TRBD2 (6 bases each). With 0 bases removed from V and 10 bases from J, the gap between germline ends came to 9 bases. Germline-derived CDR1 and CDR2 are KGHDR and SFDVKD. The CDR3 contains 13 residues. The CDR3 sequence is CATSDLRGREQFF. As DNA, the CDR3 is TGTGCCACCAGTGATTTGCGGGGGCGGGAGCAGTTCTTC.

There are many counts of this clonotype. The chain is built from TRBV28 and TRBJ2-6; D is perhaps TRBD1 or TRBD2 (6 bases each). CDR1 is MDHEN, CDR2 SYDVKM, per germline. The V gene lost 3 bases and the J gene lost 2 bases, with 17 bases spanning the gap. The CDR3 has 18 amino acids. CDR3 bases: TGTGCCAGCAGTTTGCGGGACATTTTAGTGCCTGGGGCCAACGTCCTGACTTTC. Amino acids: CASSLRDILVPGANVLTF.

This clonotype appeared many times. The genes are TRBV15 and TRBJ2-2, with 7 bases fitting TRBD2. V shed 11 bases, J shed 9 bases, and the junction held 15 bases outside the gene matches. Germline V gene lookup returns CDR1 LNHNV and CDR2 YYDKDF (reference sequence). CDR3 length: 14 amino acids. The CDR3 coding sequence is TGTGCCGCCCATATAAGGCCGGGGGGACGGGAGCTGTTTTTT. Amino acid sequence: CAAHIRPGGRELFF.

This clonotype was counted at least ten times. V is TRBV18 and J is TRBJ2-7; D call uncertain. This CDR3 contains 13 residues. In germline, CDR1 is KGHSH, CDR2 LQKENI. The ends were cut back, 5 bases at V and 4 bases at J, with 12 bases in the middle. The CDR3 DNA sequence: TGTGCCAGCTCATGGAGTCAGGAGTACGAGCAGTACTTC. It specifies CASSWSQEYEQYF.

This clonotype was seen repeatedly, ten times or more. The gene calls are TRBV12-3 or TRBV12-4 and TRBJ2-3; no clear D gene. Trimming shortened V by 3 bases and J by 0 bases, and 7 bases separated the two germline ends. The CDR3 consists of 14 residues. The CDR3 nucleotides read TGTGCCAGCAGTTTCACGGCTAGCACAGATACGCAGTATTTT. Protein product: CASSFTASTDTQYF.

The V and J genes are TRBV21-1 and TRBJ1-3; TRBD1, the table's D call, lacks a check against the DNA. TRBV21-1 is shown as a pseudogene. The CDR3 length is 14 residues. The CDR3, as DNA: TGTGCCAGCAGCAAACGGACAGGGAAAAACACCATATATTTT. Translating gives CASSKRTGKNTIYF.

This clonotype has a count of ten or more. The chain is built from TRBV19 and TRBJ2-1; tentatively, D is TRBD2 (6 bases). This CDR3 contains 16 residues. The V gene lost 3 bases and the J gene lost 4 bases, with 16 bases spanning the gap. Germline loops: CDR1 LNHDA, CDR2 SQIVND (reference sequence). The CDR3 bases are TGTGCCAGTAGTATGGATTCCGGGGGAGCTTACAATGAGCAGTTCTTC. This codes for CASSMDSGGAYNEQFF.

This clonotype has a count of ten or more. This chain connects TRBV6-5 to TRBJ2-7; the match to TRBD1 covers 8 bases. CDR1 is MNHEY and CDR2 is SVGAGI in the germline V gene. The length of the CDR3 is 15 residues. The trim removed 2 bases at V and 2 bases at J, leaving 5 bases unmatched. The CDR3 DNA reads TGTGCCAGCAGTTACGCCACAGGGGGAACCTACGAGCAGTACTTC. Translation: CASSYATGGTYEQYF.

The sample holds many counts of this clonotype. The genes are TRBV28 and TRBJ1-2; D is uncertain. The V end lost 2 bases, the J end lost 4 bases, and 14 bases lay between the germline ends. The CDR3 extends over 15 amino acids. Germline CDR1 reads MDHEN; CDR2 reads SYDVKM. CDR3 protein: CASSLETPLSYGYTF. The CDR3 nucleotides read TGTGCCAGCAGTTTAGAGACTCCACTCTCCTATGGCTACACCTTC.

This clonotype has ten or more counts. V and J are TRBV20-1 and TRBJ2-1; maybe TRBD2 (6 bases). The CDR3 is made up of 15 amino acids. Germline CDR1 is DFQATT and CDR2 is SNEGSKA (reference sequence). V lost 3 bases, J lost 4 bases, and 16 bases lay in between. The CDR3 nucleotides read TGCAGTGCTAGGGCCCTTGGGGCGGGGTACAATGAGCAGTTCTTC. It specifies CSARALGAGYNEQFF.

This clonotype was found many times. The gene calls are TRBV4-2 and TRBJ2-5, with 8 bases fitting TRBD2. The germline CDR1 and CDR2 sequences are LGHNA and YNFKEQ. V lost 0 bases to trimming and J lost 0 bases; unmatched junction nucleotides: 0. This CDR3 is 15 amino acids long. CDR3 residues: CASSQERGDQETQYF. The CDR3 DNA follows: TGTGCCAGCAGCCAAGAGCGGGGGGACCAAGAGACCCAGTACTTC.

In its sample, this clonotype was seen many times. V is TRBV5-5 and J is TRBJ2-3, with 9 positions matching TRBD2. V shed 0 bases and J 14 bases; nucleotides not matched to a gene: 7. CDR3 size: 13 residues. CDR1 is SGHKS and CDR2 is YYEKEE in the germline V gene (reference sequence). CDR3 DNA sequence: TGTGCCAGCAGCTTGGCCCCTAGCGGGGCCTCGTATTTT. Its protein product is CASSLAPSGASYF.

Details on this clonotype: Being one base from a much bigger clone, this may be a read error. The CDR3 bases are TGTGCCATCAGTGGGGGACAGGGAGTCTCCTACGATGAGCAGTTCTTC. This translates into CAISGGQGVSYDEQFF. V is TRBV10-3 and J is TRBJ2-1, with 9 bases aligning to TRBD1. Germline loops: CDR1 ENHRY, CDR2 SYGVKD. The CDR3 spans 16 residues.

This clonotype was recorded at least ten times. The genes are TRBV14 and TRBJ1-1; D gene ambiguous. CDR3 size: 14 residues. Germline V CDR1 and CDR2: SGHDN, FVKESK. The V end lost 0 bases, the J end lost 4 bases, and 9 bases lay between the germline ends. For the CDR3, the DNA is TGTGCCAGCAGCCAAGAGGCCCGGAGCACTGAAGCTTTCTTT. This translates into CASSQEARSTEAFF.

Many counts were recorded for this clonotype. The chain has TRBV7-6 and TRBJ2-5; D not resolved. Deletions cut 5 bases from V and 1 base from J, with 5 bases between. The CDR3 covers 12 residues. CDR1 SGHVS and CDR2 FNYEAQ come from the germline V gene. DNA of the CDR3: TGTGCCAGCAGCGCCACCCAAGAGACCCAGTACTTC. Translated, it gives CASSATQETQYF.

In its sample, this clonotype was seen a few times. The J gene is TRBJ2-1, the V gene TRBV24-1; D call uncertain. Per germline, CDR1 KGHDR and CDR2 SFDVKD. The CDR3 totals 13 residues. The V and J ends lost 4 bases and 4 bases respectively, with 7 bases between them. The CDR3: CATSDRRYNEQFF. Written as DNA, the CDR3 is TGTGCCACCAGTGACCGTAGGTACAATGAGCAGTTCTTC.

By share, this clonotype counts as medium-sized. V and J are TRBV27 and TRBJ1-6, with TRBD1 matching 8 bases. The germline V gene encodes CDR1 MNHEY and CDR2 SMNVEV (reference sequence). CDR3 length: 15 residues. Unmatched junction bases numbered 7, after V lost 5 bases and J lost 7 bases. The CDR3 protein is CASSLDRGRNSPLHF. Written as DNA, the CDR3 is TGTGCCAGCAGTCTCGACAGGGGTAGGAATTCACCCCTCCACTTT.

This clonotype appeared many times. The gene calls are TRBV5-1 and TRBJ2-5; perhaps TRBD2 as D (6 bases). The CDR3 is 14 amino acids. Per germline, CDR1 SGHRS and CDR2 YFSETQ. Trimming cost V 5 bases and J 2 bases, with 13 bases left between them. The DNA of the CDR3 is TGCGCCAGCAGATGGGTAGGACTACAAGAGACCCAGTACTTC. This sequence encodes CASRWVGLQETQYF.

This clonotype was seen at least ten times. J is TRBJ2-1 and V is TRBV2; 9 positions agree with TRBD1. The CDR3 length is 13 residues. Trimming at V came to 5 bases and at J to 15 bases, leaving 11 bases not matched to a gene. Germline CDR1 is SNHLY and CDR2 is FYNNEI. The CDR3: CASSQLGQGVGFF. In DNA, the CDR3 is TGTGCCAGCAGTCAATTGGGACAGGGCGTTGGGTTCTTC.

This clonotype was seen many times. The chain carries TRBV20-1 and TRBJ2-3; 12 positions agree with TRBD2. CDR3 length: 17 amino acids. CDR1 and CDR2 from the germline V gene are DFQATT and SNEGSKA (reference sequence). With V trimmed by 3 bases and J by 4 bases, 11 bases remained unmatched. This CDR3 reads CSASLAGGQGMADTQYF. CDR3 coding DNA: TGCAGTGCTAGCCTAGCGGGGGGGCAAGGAATGGCAGATACGCAGTATTTT.

This clonotype was seen a few times. One end of the junction fails to match germline, which may point to a read error. The V and J genes are TRBV7-2 and TRBJ2-5; the D is unclear. The germline gives CDR1 SGHTA, CDR2 FQGNSA. The CDR3 runs to 14 residues. CDR3 in amino acids: CASSLAQTRVTRYF. In DNA form, the CDR3 reads TGTGCCAGCAGCTTAGCCCAAACCCGGGTGACCCGGTACTTC. The entire variable domain, with the rest obtained from reference TRBV7-2 and TRBJ2-5, is as follows: GAGVSQSPSNKVTEKGKDVELRCDPISGHTALYWYRQSLGQGLEFLIYFQGNSAPDKSGLPSDRFSAERTGGSVSTLTIQRTQQEDSAVYLCASSLAQTRVTRYFGPGTRLLVL.

A few counts support this clonotype. This chain uses TRBV6-2 or TRBV6-3 with TRBJ2-1, with D perhaps assigned TRBD1 or TRBD2 (6 bases each). Germline V CDR1 and CDR2: MNHEY, SVGEGT. The ends were cut back, 2 bases at V and 9 bases at J, with 17 bases in the middle. This CDR3 spans 15 amino acids. DNA of the CDR3: TGTGCCAGCAGTTACGACAGGAGGGCTACGGGTGAGCAGTTCTTC. This translates into CASSYDRRATGEQFF.